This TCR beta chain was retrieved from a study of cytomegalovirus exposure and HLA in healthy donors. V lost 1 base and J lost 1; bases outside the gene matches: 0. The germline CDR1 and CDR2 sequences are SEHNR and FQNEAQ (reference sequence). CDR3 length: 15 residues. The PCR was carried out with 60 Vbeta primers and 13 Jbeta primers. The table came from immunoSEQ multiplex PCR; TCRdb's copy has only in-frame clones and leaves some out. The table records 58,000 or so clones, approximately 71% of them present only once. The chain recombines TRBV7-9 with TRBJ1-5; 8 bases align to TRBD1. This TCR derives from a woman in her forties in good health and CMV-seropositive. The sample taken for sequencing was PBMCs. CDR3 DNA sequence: TGTGCCAGCAGCTTAGGGACAGGGAGCAATCAGCCCCAGCATTTT. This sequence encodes CASSLGTGSNQPQHF.